The rows below give T cell receptor beta chains drawn from one sample of a study of OX40 agonist ivuxolimab in advanced cancers. Profiling relied on immunoSEQ multiplex PCR, and the TCRdb table lists in-frame clones only, not all of them. The table shows 65,000 to 80,000 clones, with around nine tenths occurring only once. The input for sequencing was CD4+ or CD8+ T cells sorted from blood, taken in a trial of the OX40 agonist ivuxolimab. The source of these receptors is an adult with an advanced solid tumor such as melanoma, head and neck, liver or kidney cancer. The CDR3 runs from the conserved cysteine through the conserved F or W. Fields, in order: J gene, V gene, D gene, clone size, CDR3 DNA, CDR3 protein. A D gene is named only where the DNA matches it firmly. The size of a clone is reported for some rows only, either as once, few or many, or as a class for expanded clones.

>TRBJ1-1|TRBV18|.|.
TGTGCCAGCAAAGAGACCGCGGGCGGGAACACTGAAGCTTTCTTT
CASKETAGGNTEAFF
>TRBJ2-7|TRBV5-1|.|.
TGCGCCAGCAGCCCTGGACAGACCTGGGAGCAGTACTTC
CASSPGQTWEQYF
>TRBJ1-5|TRBV6-5|.|.
TGTGCCAGCAGTTACAGGGCTGGACAGCCCCAGCATTTT
CASSYRAGQPQHF
>TRBJ1-2|TRBV28|TRBD1|.
TGTGCCAGCTACAGTACAGGGGACTATGGCTACACCTTC
CASYSTGDYGYTF
>TRBJ2-5|TRBV6-6|.|.
TGTGCCAGCAGTTACTATGGACTAGGGGGAGAGACCCAGTACTTC
CASSYYGLGGETQYF
>TRBJ2-7|TRBV7-9|TRBD1|.
TGTGCCAGCAGCTGGGACAGGGAGGCCTACGAGCAGTACTTC
CASSWDREAYEQYF
>TRBJ2-1|TRBV11-2|TRBD2|.
TGTGCCAGCAGCTTAACCCTAGCGGGAGGACGTGAGCAGTTCTTC
CASSLTLAGGREQFF
>TRBJ1-1|TRBV28|.|.
TGTGCCAGCAGTTTATGGGCCGCAACAGTGAACACTGAAGCTTTCTTT
CASSLWAATVNTEAFF
>TRBJ2-6|TRBV5-1|.|.
TGCGCCAGCAGCCCGACAGACTCTGGGGCCAACGTCCTGACTTTC
CASSPTDSGANVLTF
>TRBJ1-1|TRBV19|.|once
TGTGCCAGTAGTATCCTCGAATCGAACACTGAAGCTTTCTTT
CASSILESNTEAFF
>TRBJ2-7|TRBV6-1|TRBD1|.
TGTGCCAGCAGTCTGACAGGGGGCGTCACCTACGAGCAGTACTTC
CASSLTGGVTYEQYF
>TRBJ2-7|TRBV20-1|.|once
TGCAGTGCTCCCCAGGGTTACGAGCAGTACTTC
CSAPQGYEQYF
>TRBJ2-2|TRBV10-3|.|.
TGTGCCATCAGTGAGTCGGGGACCGGGGAGCTGTTTTTT
CAISESGTGELFF
>TRBJ2-5|TRBV28|TRBD2|.
TGTGCCAGCAGTTTATTGACTAGCGGGAAGGTAGAGACCCAGTACTTC
CASSLLTSGKVETQYF
>TRBJ1-2|TRBV11-3|TRBD1|.
TGTGCCAGCAGCCCCGGGACAGGCCCATATGGCTACACCTTC
CASSPGTGPYGYTF
>TRBJ2-3|TRBV28|.|.
TGTGCCAGCACAAACCAGGGCACAGATACGCAGTATTTT
CASTNQGTDTQYF
>TRBJ2-7|TRBV6-1|.|.
TGTGCCAGCAGTGTTTGGGGTTCGGGGGAGCAGTACTTC
CASSVWGSGEQYF
>TRBJ1-3|TRBV6-1|.|once
TGTGCCAGCAGTGAAGCTGGGTCTGGAAACACCATATATTTT
CASSEAGSGNTIYF
>TRBJ2-5|TRBV28|TRBD2|.
TGTGCCAGCAGTTTATTGGGGCGGGAGGGGGAGACCCAGTACTTC
CASSLLGREGETQYF
>TRBJ1-1|TRBV2|TRBD1|.
TGTGCCAGGGCAGGGGGCGAGGTCACTGAAGCTTTCTTT
CARAGGEVTEAFF